These 29 T cell receptor beta chains were sequenced from one sample in a study of identifying expanded T cells in peripheral blood. Produced via immunoSEQ multiplex PCR; TCRdb's table is partial and in-frame only. The table has around 100,000 clones, about 91% seen once; the top ten hold 12% to 15%. Input material: blood. Source of these receptors: a person aged 18-70 years in good health.

V is TRBV30 and J is TRBJ1-2; 9 bases match TRBD1. Germline V gene data show CDR1 as GTSNPN and CDR2 as SVGIG (reference sequence). The length of the CDR3 is 15 residues. V dropped 1 base and J dropped 5; count of bases not matched to a gene: 8. CDR3 bases: TGTGCCTGGAGTGGACGGACAGGGGCAGGGTATGGCTACACCTTC. Protein product: CAWSGRTGAGYGYTF.

This clone was observed once. The gene calls are TRBV7-9 and TRBJ2-7; TRBD2 is a possible D gene (5 bases). Per the germline V gene, CDR1 is SEHNR and CDR2 is FQNEAQ (reference sequence). Between the trimmed V and J ends, which lost 3 bases and 7 bases, there was a span of 16 bases. The CDR3 runs 14 residues. The CDR3 bases are TGTGCCAGCAGCTTTTCCCAGCCTCGCGGGGAGCAGTACTTC. The encoded protein is CASSFSQPRGEQYF.

This clone was recorded a few times. In nucleotides, the CDR3 is TGTGCCAGCAGCTTTGGGGCCGGCACCGAAGCTTTCTTT. Protein sequence: CASSFGAGTEAFF. The chain recombines TRBV7-2 with TRBJ1-1; possible D gene TRBD1, 5 bases. V was trimmed by 3 bases and J by 8 bases, leaving 13 bases between them. CDR3 length equals 13 residues. Germline loops: CDR1 SGHTA, CDR2 FQGNSA.

V and J are TRBV14 and TRBJ2-7, with D perhaps TRBD1 or TRBD2 (5 bases each). V shed 4 bases and J shed 2 bases, with 9 bases lying between them. CDR3 size: 13 residues. Germline CDR1 and CDR2: SGHDN and FVKESK. CDR3 protein: CASSLRGAYEQYF. The CDR3 DNA reads TGTGCCAGCAGCCTTAGGGGAGCCTACGAGCAGTACTTC.

The table lists this clone with a few counts. The chain has TRBV7-9 and TRBJ1-5; tentative D call: TRBD1 (5 bases). The CDR3 runs to 16 residues. Looked up from germline, CDR1 is SEHNR and CDR2 is FQNEAQ (reference sequence). V lost 0 bases, J lost 0 bases, and 9 bases lay in between. The CDR3 nucleotides read TGTGCCAGCAGCTTAGCCGTACAGGATAGCAATCAGCCCCAGCATTTT. Amino acid sequence: CASSLAVQDSNQPQHF.

The chain employs TRBV2 and TRBJ1-2, with D uncertain. The germline V gene encodes CDR1 SNHLY and CDR2 FYNNEI. Trimming took 6 bases from V and 4 from J, leaving 15 bases between them. This CDR3 has 14 amino acids. In DNA form, the CDR3 reads TGTGCCAGCAGGGCCTTCATCAGCGGCTATGGCTACACCTTC. It codes for CASRAFISGYGYTF.

V is TRBV10-1 and J is TRBJ2-1; D is unclear. CDR1 and CDR2 from the germline V gene are WNHNN and SYGVQD (reference sequence). V lost 2 bases, J lost 5 bases, and 7 bases lay in between. The CDR3 loop spans 13 amino acids. Here the CDR3 reads CASSEGQNNEQFF. The CDR3, as DNA: TGCGCCAGCAGTGAGGGCCAAAACAATGAGCAGTTCTTC.

V and J are TRBV5-1 and TRBJ2-2, with D perhaps TRBD2 (6 bases). V was pared by 4 bases and J by 1 base, with 8 bases between. This CDR3 region has 14 residues. Germline V CDR1 and CDR2: SGHRS, YFSETQ. The CDR3 loop reads CASSAGLNTGELFF. The CDR3 region has the DNA TGCGCCAGCAGCGCGGGACTGAACACCGGGGAGCTGTTTTTT.

Here the CDR3 DNA reads TGCGCCAGCAGCGTTAGCGGAAGCACAGATACGCAGTATTTT. Its translation: CASSVSGSTDTQYF. The J gene is TRBJ2-3, the V gene TRBV5-1; D may be TRBD2 (6 bases). This CDR3 contains 14 residues. The V end was cut by 4 bases, the J end by 0 bases, with 9 bases between. Germline V gene lookup returns CDR1 SGHRS and CDR2 YFSETQ.

This clone was picked up one time. V is TRBV5-6 and J is TRBJ1-4; no clear D gene. V shed 0 bases and J shed 7 bases, with 10 bases lying between them. The V gene's germline CDR1 is SGHDT and CDR2 YYEEEE. The CDR3 consists of 14 residues. In DNA, the CDR3 is TGTGCCAGCAGCTTGGCCCAGATCGGTGAAAAACTGTTTTTT. Its protein is CASSLAQIGEKLFF.

This clone was recorded at least ten times. The V and J genes are TRBV28 and TRBJ1-1; no reliable D call. The CDR3 length is 12 residues. V lost 7 bases and J lost 4, with 10 bases in between. CDR1 is MDHEN and CDR2 is SYDVKM in the germline V gene. The CDR3 spells CASTLVPTEAFF. Here the CDR3 DNA reads TGTGCCAGCACCCTAGTCCCCACTGAAGCTTTCTTT.

The rearrangement joins TRBV15 to TRBJ1-5, with D perhaps TRBD1 (6 bases). Trimming pared 4 bases from V and 7 bases from J, leaving 20 bases between. Germline V gene lookup returns CDR1 LNHNV and CDR2 YYDKDF (reference sequence). The CDR3 spans 16 residues. For the CDR3, the DNA is TGTGCCACCAGCACGAAACAGGGCCAAAAACCACAGCCCCAGCATTTT. This gives the protein CATSTKQGQKPQPQHF.

In DNA form, the CDR3 reads TGTGCCAGCAGAACAGGGGGCGCTGTCCCAGAGACCCAGTACTTC. It translates to CASRTGGAVPETQYF. The chain recombines TRBV27 with TRBJ2-5; 9 bases align to TRBD1. The V segment lost 6 bases and the J segment 4 bases; nucleotides outside the gene matches: 9. CDR3 length: 15 amino acids. The V gene's germline CDR1 is MNHEY and CDR2 SMNVEV (reference sequence).

This clone occurred once. The DNA for the CDR3 is TGTGCCAGCAGTGGTCGGACTAGCGGGAGGGAGGCCAATGAGCAGTTCTTC. The encoded protein is CASSGRTSGREANEQFF. The chain joins TRBV25-1 to TRBJ2-1, with 15 bases fitting TRBD2. Per germline, CDR1 MGHDK and CDR2 SYGVNS. Losses at the gene ends were 4 bases for V and 6 bases for J; bases not matched to a gene: 7. There are 17 residues in the CDR3.

J is TRBJ1-2 and V is TRBV25-1, with TRBD1 matching over 10 bases. Trimming at V came to 2 bases and at J to 2 bases, leaving 5 bases not matched to a gene. This CDR3 has 16 residues. Per germline, CDR1 MGHDK and CDR2 SYGVNS. The CDR3 sequence is CASSEGTGAVNYGYTF. The CDR3 nucleotides read TGTGCCAGCAGTGAAGGGACAGGGGCTGTAAACTATGGCTACACCTTC.

This chain links TRBV9 with TRBJ1-2; 8 positions match TRBD1. In germline, CDR1 is SGDLS, CDR2 YYNGEE. The CDR3 has 14 amino acids. The ends lost 2 bases at V and 7 bases at J; junction bases unmatched: 7. CDR3 residues: CASSVLGQGSGYTF. DNA for the CDR3: TGTGCCAGCAGCGTTCTCGGACAGGGAAGTGGCTACACCTTC.

This chain uses TRBV6-1 with TRBJ2-5, with D possibly being TRBD1 (5 bases). Trimming removed 2 bases from V and 3 bases from J, with 10 bases in between. Germline CDR1 reads MNHNS; CDR2 reads SASEGT. The length of the CDR3 is 14 residues. The CDR3 protein is CASSESEGEETQYF. CDR3 sequence (DNA): TGTGCCAGCAGTGAATCCGAAGGGGAAGAGACCCAGTACTTC.

The chain employs TRBV2 and TRBJ2-7; a possible D gene is TRBD1 (6 bases). The length of the CDR3 is 13 residues. Trimming cost V 6 bases and J 2 bases, with 11 bases left between them. Germline CDR1 and CDR2: SNHLY and FYNNEI. CDR3 sequence (DNA): TGTGCCAGCAGCAGGACAGAGACCTACGAGCAGTACTTC. Translating it yields CASSRTETYEQYF.

This chain connects TRBV5-6 to TRBJ1-5; no firm D call. The germline gives CDR1 SGHDT, CDR2 YYEEEE. Trimming left V 2 bases short and J 3 bases short, with 9 bases between. CDR3 length equals 14 residues. CDR3 sequence reads: CASSFRSSNQPQHF. CDR3 nucleotides: TGTGCCAGCAGCTTCCGGTCGTCCAATCAGCCCCAGCATTTT.

The rearrangement uses TRBV7-3 and TRBJ1-2; D gene unclear. The CDR3 runs to 15 residues. The germline V gene encodes CDR1 SGHTA and CDR2 FQGTGA. Trimming cost V 5 bases and J 0 bases, with 13 bases left between them. The CDR3 spells CASSVYLKTNYGYTF. The DNA for the CDR3 is TGTGCCAGCAGCGTCTACTTAAAAACTAACTATGGCTACACCTTC.

Only one count was recorded for this clone. The V call is TRBV6-6, the J call TRBJ2-3; 9 bases agree with TRBD2. Germline V gene data show CDR1 as MNHNY and CDR2 as SVGAGI (reference sequence). The CDR3 loop spans 13 amino acids. The trim removed 5 bases at V and 6 bases at J, leaving 3 bases unmatched. In DNA, the CDR3 is TGTGCCAGCAGTCTAGCGGGGAGGGATACGCAGTATTTT. Encoded protein: CASSLAGRDTQYF.

The chain links TRBV9 to TRBJ2-3, with D possibly being TRBD2 (6 bases). The CDR3 spans 16 residues. Looked up from germline, CDR1 is SGDLS and CDR2 is YYNGEE. V was trimmed by 4 bases and J by 2 bases, leaving 17 bases between them. CDR3 loop: CASSPFRGGTTDTQYF. CDR3 coding DNA: TGTGCCAGCAGCCCCTTCCGTGGGGGGACCACAGATACGCAGTATTTT.

V is TRBV19 and J is TRBJ2-2; D tentatively reads TRBD1 or TRBD2 (5 bases each). V was clipped by 7 bases and J by 6 bases, with 21 bases between them. Looked up from germline, CDR1 is LNHDA and CDR2 is SQIVND (reference sequence). CDR3 size: 16 residues. The CDR3 nucleotides read TGTGCCAGTACCCGGGACCCTCGATTAAGGGCCGGGGAGCTGTTTTTT. The encoded protein is CASTRDPRLRAGELFF. Together with reference TRBV19 and TRBJ2-2, the CDR3 gives the full variable domain: DGGITQSPKYLFRKEGQNVTLSCEQNLNHDAMYWYRQDPGQGLRLIYYSQIVNDFQKGDIAEGYSVSREKKESFPLTVTSAQKNPTAFYLCASTRDPRLRAGELFFGEGSRLTVL.

V and J are TRBV27 and TRBJ2-1; 7 bases fit TRBD1. This CDR3 region has 13 residues. CDR1 MNHEY and CDR2 SMNVEV come from the germline V gene (reference sequence). Trimming took 10 bases from V and 6 from J; bases not matched to a gene: 9. The CDR3 sequence: CATSDRVINEQFF. The CDR3 DNA reads TGTGCCACCTCAGACAGGGTCATCAATGAGCAGTTCTTC.

This clone appeared a few times. This chain links TRBV6-5 with TRBJ1-4, with D possibly being TRBD1 (5 bases). Germline V gene lookup returns CDR1 MNHEY and CDR2 SVGAGI. The CDR3 has 15 amino acids. Trimming took off 6 bases at V and 8 bases at J, with 19 bases between the two ends. The CDR3, as DNA: TGTGCCAGCAGACCCGGAGGGACGATGGGGGAAAAACTGTTTTTT. Residues: CASRPGGTMGEKLFF.

In its sample, this clone was seen once. The rearrangement links TRBV5-1 to TRBJ1-4; D gene unclear. V dropped 0 bases and J dropped 5 bases, with 8 bases sitting between them. This CDR3 has 14 residues. In germline, CDR1 is SGHRS, CDR2 YFSETQ. The DNA of the CDR3 is TGCGCCAGCAGCTTGGTTGGGCGGAATGAAAAACTGTTTTTT. Its translation: CASSLVGRNEKLFF.

The V and J genes are TRBV4-2 and TRBJ1-5; D might be TRBD1 (5 bases). Germline V CDR1 and CDR2: LGHNA, YNFKEQ. The CDR3 is 17 amino acids. Between the trimmed V and J ends, which lost 0 bases and 3 bases, there was a span of 15 bases. CDR3 in DNA: TGTGCCAGCAGCCAAGACCCGGGCAGGGACTTCAATCAGCCCCAGCATTTT. It yields the protein CASSQDPGRDFNQPQHF.

There are a few counts of this clone. J is TRBJ2-1 and V is TRBV14; 8 bases are a match to TRBD2. The CDR3 is 17 amino acids. V lost 0 bases, J lost 2 bases, and 6 bases stayed unmatched. Germline values: CDR1 SGHDN, CDR2 FVKESK. The CDR3 DNA is TGTGCCAGCAGCCAAGATGAGCGGGAGAGAGCCTACAATGAGCAGTTCTTC. This translates into CASSQDERERAYNEQFF.

DNA of the CDR3: TGTGCCAGTCTTCAGGGACAGGGAAGCACTGAAGCTTTCTTT. Protein product: CASLQGQGSTEAFF. V and J are TRBV19 and TRBJ1-1; 9 bases agree with TRBD1. J lost 4 bases, V lost 8 bases, and 8 bases had no gene match. Per the germline V gene, CDR1 is LNHDA and CDR2 is SQIVND (reference sequence). The CDR3 has 14 residues.